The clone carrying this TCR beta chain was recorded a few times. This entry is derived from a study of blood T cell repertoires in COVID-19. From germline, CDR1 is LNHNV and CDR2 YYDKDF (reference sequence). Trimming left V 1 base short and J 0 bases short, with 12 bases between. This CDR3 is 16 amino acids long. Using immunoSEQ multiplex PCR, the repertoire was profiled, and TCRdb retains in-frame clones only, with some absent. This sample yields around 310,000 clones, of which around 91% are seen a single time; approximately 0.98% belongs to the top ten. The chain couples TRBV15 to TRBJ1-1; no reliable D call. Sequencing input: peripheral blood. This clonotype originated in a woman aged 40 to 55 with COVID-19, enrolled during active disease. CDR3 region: CATSRVRNGLNTEAFF. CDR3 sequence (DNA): TGTGCCACCAGCAGAGTTCGCAACGGGTTGAACACTGAAGCTTTCTTT.